This T cell receptor (beta chain) emerged from a study of lymphopenia after photon versus proton radiotherapy. In regard to this clone: Its antigen is undetermined.

Points from the study as a whole: Post-nadir diversity loss with photons came from oligoclonal expansion, particularly CD8+ Temra cells.

From germline, CDR1 is ENHRY and CDR2 SYGVKD. V lost 2 bases to trimming and J lost 2 bases; unmatched junction nucleotides: 1. The CDR3 totals 14 residues. TCRdb keeps only in-frame clones here, not all; method: immunoSEQ multiplex PCR. This sample has approximately 31,000 clones, with over 75% found just once. The specimen comprised peripheral blood, sampled from a patient treated with proton-based radiotherapy. The chain links TRBV10-3 to TRBJ1-1; 8 nucleotides align to TRBD1. The clonotype originates from a woman aged 70-85 years with pancreatic cancer. CDR3: CAISEDRGNTEAFF. CDR3 in DNA: TGTGCCATCAGTGAGGACAGGGGTAACACTGAAGCTTTCTTT.